This T cell receptor beta chain was captured in a study of breast tumors, draining lymph nodes, adjacent tissues. The study, taken as a whole, reports: Findings are consistent with lymph node origin and intratumoral expansion of most tumor T cells. The lymph node origin of tumor T cells was framed as consistent with a hypothesis, not demonstrated. Tumor TCR diversity was below lymph nodes but above nontumor tissue.

Trimming cost V 5 bases and J 3 bases; bases outside gene matches: 9. In germline, CDR1 is SGHVS, CDR2 FQNEAQ. The CDR3 is 15 amino acids. This clonotype showed up many times. Its specificity is not known. Using its own MiXCR run on the multiplex PCR reads, TCRdb lists one record per CDR3 protein. The top ten hold roughly 13% of the sample, which has about 16,000 distinct CDR3 sequences, 45% seen once. The TCR was taken from a female donor with breast cancer. Some clones in this sample may be carry-over from other donors' samples. Specimen: tumor-adjacent breast tissue. This chain connects TRBV7-8 to TRBJ1-1; 7 bases are a match to TRBD1. CDR3 protein: CASSQTGTLYTEAFF. CDR3 coding DNA: TGTGCCAGCAGCCAGACAGGGACGTTGTACACTGAAGCTTTCTTT.